Listed below are T cell receptor beta chains from one sample, sequenced in a study of shared clonotypes between healthy human individuals. Here immunoSEQ multiplex PCR was the method, and the copy in TCRdb shows in-frame clones only, minus some. The sample includes some 1,600,000 clones, approximately 98% seen only once; the top ten take about 0.42%. The sample was naive CD4+ T cells sorted from blood. The receptor source for this set is a man aged 25 to 40 in good health. Each CDR3 is given with its conserved first and last residue. The D gene is left open where the match is weak. Some rows have no size entry. The others give once, few or many, or a class for an expanded clone.

16,.,.,TRBJ2-5,TRBV5-6,CASSPGRRRVQETQYF,TGTGCCAGCAGCCCGGGTCGGAGAAGGGTCCAAGAGACCCAGTACTTC
17,.,.,TRBJ2-1,TRBV19,CASTLGRRVSSYNEQFF,TGTGCCAGTACCCTCGGGCGGCGGGTTAGCTCCTACAATGAGCAGTTCTTC
17,.,.,TRBJ2-7,TRBV19,CASSMVWVGTASYEQYF,TGTGCCAGTAGTATGGTGTGGGTGGGGACGGCCTCCTACGAGCAGTACTTC
13,.,.,TRBJ2-5,TRBV7-2,CASSSPGGETQYF,TGTGCCAGCAGCTCCCCCGGCGGGGAGACCCAGTACTTC
12,few,.,TRBJ2-7,TRBV7-6,CASSLTTYEQYF,TGTGCCAGCAGCTTAACCACCTACGAGCAGTACTTC
14,.,TRBD2,TRBJ2-3,TRBV29-1,CSVGRAGGPNTQYF,TGCAGCGTGGGAAGAGCGGGAGGGCCAAATACGCAGTATTTT
16,.,TRBD1,TRBJ2-7,TRBV11-2,CASSLTGTGLRYEQYF,TGTGCCAGCAGCTTAACAGGGACAGGGCTTCGCTACGAGCAGTACTTC
13,.,.,TRBJ2-5,TRBV18,CASSLERKETQYF,TGTGCCAGCTCACTCGAGAGGAAAGAGACCCAGTACTTC
15,.,TRBD2,TRBJ2-7,TRBV5-1,CASSLGLAGNPEQYF,TGCGCCAGCAGCTTGGGACTAGCGGGAAACCCCGAGCAGTACTTC
13,.,.,TRBJ2-3,TRBV12-5,CASGLVGIDTQYF,TGTGCTAGTGGTTTGGTTGGGATAGATACGCAGTATTTT
16,.,.,TRBJ1-3,TRBV9,CASSVGMALGGNTIYF,TGTGCCAGCAGCGTGGGTATGGCCTTGGGTGGAAACACCATATATTTT
16,.,.,TRBJ1-1,TRBV19,CASSRGIARENTEAFF,TGTGCCAGTAGTAGGGGGATTGCGCGGGAAAACACTGAAGCTTTCTTT
19,.,TRBD1,TRBJ1-4,TRBV5-1,CASSLDAPDRGTGYEKLFF,TGCGCCAGCAGCTTGGACGCCCCCGACAGGGGGACAGGGTATGAAAAACTGTTTTTT
12,.,TRBD2,TRBJ2-1,TRBV10-1,CASSYSGGEQFF,TGCGCCAGCAGTTATAGCGGGGGGGAGCAGTTCTTC
20,.,.,TRBJ2-1,TRBV7-5,CARSLASPGLAESSYNEQFF,TGTGCCAGAAGCTTAGCCTCGCCGGGACTAGCGGAGAGCTCCTACAATGAGCAGTTCTTC
16,.,TRBD2,TRBJ2-1,TRBV7-8,CASSHTPLREKNEQFF,TGTGCCAGCAGCCACACACCGCTGCGGGAGAAGAATGAGCAGTTCTTC
19,.,TRBD2,TRBJ2-1,TRBV27,CASSFFRGIGTSEANEQFF,TGTGCCAGCAGTTTTTTTAGGGGGATCGGGACTAGCGAGGCCAATGAGCAGTTCTTC
14,.,TRBD2,TRBJ2-2,TRBV29-1,CSVAGGRGTGELFF,TGCAGCGTTGCGGGAGGGCGGGGCACCGGGGAGCTGTTTTTT
16,once,.,TRBJ2-7,TRBV28,CASSELTRGRMNEQYF,TGTGCCAGCTCGGAATTGACACGGGGGCGGATGAACGAGCAGTACTTC
14,.,TRBD1,TRBJ2-4,TRBV5-1,CASSSSDRTNIQYF,TGCGCCAGCAGCTCATCGGACAGGACAAACATTCAGTACTTC
16,.,TRBD1,TRBJ2-1,TRBV5-4,CASSRGDRGPYNEQFF,TGTGCCAGCAGCAGGGGGGACAGGGGTCCCTACAATGAGCAGTTCTTC
15,.,TRBD2,TRBJ2-1,TRBV9,CASSPTSGSYNEQFF,TGTGCCAGCAGCCCAACTAGCGGCTCCTACAATGAGCAGTTCTTC
14,once,TRBD2,TRBJ2-7,TRBV7-2,CASSAGGSSYEQYF,TGTGCCAGCAGTGCCGGCGGGAGCTCCTACGAGCAGTACTTC
14,.,.,TRBJ1-1,TRBV6-1,CASRDPRRNTEAFF,TGTGCCAGCAGAGATCCTCGGAGGAACACTGAAGCTTTCTTT
17,.,TRBD1,TRBJ1-5,TRBV19,CASSRGTGGFVYQPQHF,TGTGCCAGTAGTAGAGGGACAGGGGGTTTTGTTTATCAGCCCCAGCATTTT